The 2 T cell receptor beta chains reported below all come from one sample, sequenced in a study of control samples from healthy donors and cancer patients. Using immunoSEQ multiplex PCR, the repertoire was profiled, and TCRdb retains in-frame clones only, with some absent. The table shows 100,000 or so clones, with 83% occurring only once. The sample was blood. These receptors came from a woman in her forties or fifties in good health.

This rearrangement joins TRBV7-9 to TRBJ2-7; 7 bases agree with TRBD1. The CDR3 contains 14 residues. Germline CDR1 SEHNR, CDR2 FQNEAQ (reference sequence). V trimming: 5 bases; J trimming: 1 base; junction bases outside the gene matches: 5. The CDR3 region has the DNA TGTGCCAGCAGCAGGGCAGGGGGATCCTACGAGCAGTACTTC. Translated: CASSRAGGSYEQYF.

The genes are TRBV11-3 and TRBJ1-1; D not resolved. Germline CDR1 reads SGHNT; CDR2 reads YENEEA. This CDR3 contains 14 residues. The V gene lost 3 bases and the J gene lost 1 base, with 9 bases spanning the gap. CDR3 region: CASSFGGPNTEAFF. CDR3 sequence (DNA): TGTGCCAGCAGCTTCGGCGGTCCGAACACTGAAGCTTTCTTT.